The rows below give T cell receptor beta chains drawn from one sample of a study of T cell repertoires in cytomegalovirus infection. TCRdb itself ran the reads through MiXCR, one entry per CDR3 protein. This sample has approximately 500,000 distinct CDR3 sequences, with approximately 10% found just once. The sequencing input was PBMCs. These TCRs come from a human donor in good health (CMV status not recorded). Some clones in this sample may be carry-over from other donors' samples. CDR3s include the opening cysteine and the closing phenylalanine or tryptophan. A D gene is named only where the DNA matches it firmly. Size tells how often a clone was seen (once, few, many) or the class of an expanded clone, and some rows leave it out.

j_gene | d_gene | v_gene | abundance | CDR3nt | CDR3aa
TRBJ2-5 | - | TRBV12-3/TRBV12-4 | few | TGTGCCAGCAGTCCCAGGAGGGCAGGGTTGGAAGAGACCCAGTACTTC | CASSPRRAGLEETQYF
TRBJ2-1 | - | TRBV6-2/TRBV6-3 | many | TGTGCTAGGACATTCAGAAATGAGCAGTTCTTC | CARTFRNEQFF
TRBJ1-5 | - | TRBV19 | - | TGTGCCAGTAGTATAGTCCCCGGGTCTCAGCCCCAGCATTTT | CASSIVPGSQPQHF
TRBJ2-3 | TRBD2 | TRBV27 | many | TGTGCCAGCAGCGGTGGACTAGCGGGTTTTACAGATACGCAGTATTTT | CASSGGLAGFTDTQYF
TRBJ1-1 | - | TRBV5-1 | many | TGCGCCAGCAGCTTGGGACGACGGCAGGATAACACTGAAGCTTTCTTT | CASSLGRRQDNTEAFF
TRBJ2-2 | - | TRBV20-1 | many | TGCAGTGCTAGAGGAGGGGAGACAGCGAACACCGGGGAGCTGTTTTTT | CSARGGETANTGELFF
TRBJ2-1 | - | TRBV9 | many | TGTGCCAGCAGCGGTGTCGGGACCGCCTACTACAATGAGCAGTTCTTC | CASSGVGTAYYNEQFF
TRBJ1-2 | - | TRBV6-2/TRBV6-3 | few | TGTGCCAGCAGTTACAACCGTGGCTACACCTTC | CASSYNRGYTF
TRBJ2-5 | - | TRBV7-9 | many | TGTGCCAGCAGCGCCCCAACAGGGAAAGAGACCCAGTACTTC | CASSAPTGKETQYF
TRBJ2-5 | - | TRBV5-4 | many | TGTGCCAGCAGCTTACCGGGCCTAGAGGAGACCCAGTACTTC | CASSLPGLEETQYF
TRBJ2-3 | TRBD1 | TRBV27 | many | TGTGCCAGCGGCCGGTCGACAGGGGGAATCCCAGATACGCAGTATTTT | CASGRSTGGIPDTQYF
TRBJ2-2 | - | TRBV7-3 | many | TGTGCCAGCTCGGGGGACCCGGCGAACACCGGGGAGCTGTTTTTT | CASSGDPANTGELFF
TRBJ2-6 | - | TRBV18 | - | TGTGCCAGCTCACTAACAGGCTCTGGGGCCAACGTCCTGGCTTTC | CASSLTGSGANVLAF